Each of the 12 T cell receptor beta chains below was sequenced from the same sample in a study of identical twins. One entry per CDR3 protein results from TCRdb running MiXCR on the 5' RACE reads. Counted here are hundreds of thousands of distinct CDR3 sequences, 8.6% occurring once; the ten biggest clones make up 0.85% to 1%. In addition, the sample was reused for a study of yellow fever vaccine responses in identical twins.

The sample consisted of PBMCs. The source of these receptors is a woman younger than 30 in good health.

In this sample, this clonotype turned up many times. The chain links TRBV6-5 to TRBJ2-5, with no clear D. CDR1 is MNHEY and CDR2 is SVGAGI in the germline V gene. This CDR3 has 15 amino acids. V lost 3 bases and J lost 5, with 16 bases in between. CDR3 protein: CASSYAPAGSETQYF. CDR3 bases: TGTGCCAGCAGTTATGCGCCCGCAGGCTCGGAGACCCAGTACTTC.

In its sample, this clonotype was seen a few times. The CDR3: CASSPPGLEITQYF. Written as DNA, the CDR3 is TGTGCCAGCAGCCCGCCCGGACTAGAAATTACGCAGTATTTT. This chain connects TRBV3-1 to TRBJ2-3; 7 positions match TRBD2. The J segment lost 8 bases and the V segment lost 4 bases, leaving 9 bases of the junction unmatched. CDR1 is LGHDT, CDR2 YNNKEL, per germline (reference sequence). The CDR3 is 14 amino acids.

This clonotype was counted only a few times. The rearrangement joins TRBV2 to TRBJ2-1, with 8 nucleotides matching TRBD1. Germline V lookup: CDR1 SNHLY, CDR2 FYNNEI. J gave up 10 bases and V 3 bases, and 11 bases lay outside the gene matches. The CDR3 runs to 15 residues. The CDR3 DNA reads TGTGCCAGCAGTGACAGGGACAGGACGTCATTAGAGCAGTTCTTC. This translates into CASSDRDRTSLEQFF.

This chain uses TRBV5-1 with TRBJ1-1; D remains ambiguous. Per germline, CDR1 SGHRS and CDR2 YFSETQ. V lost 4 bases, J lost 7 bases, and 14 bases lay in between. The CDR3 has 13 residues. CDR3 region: CASSAGVLGEAFF. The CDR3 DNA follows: TGCGCCAGCAGCGCTGGAGTGTTGGGTGAAGCTTTCTTT.

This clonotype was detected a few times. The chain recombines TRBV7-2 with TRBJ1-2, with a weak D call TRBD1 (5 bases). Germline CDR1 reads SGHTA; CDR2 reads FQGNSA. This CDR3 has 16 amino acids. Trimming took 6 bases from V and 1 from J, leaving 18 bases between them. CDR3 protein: CASSLTVDRFNYGYTF. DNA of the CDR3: TGTGCCAGCAGTCTCACCGTCGACAGATTTAACTATGGCTACACCTTC. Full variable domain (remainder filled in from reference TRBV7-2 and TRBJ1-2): GAGVSQSPSNKVTEKGKDVELRCDPISGHTALYWYRQSLGQGLEFLIYFQGNSAPDKSGLPSDRFSAERTGGSVSTLTIQRTQQEDSAVYLCASSLTVDRFNYGYTFGSGTRLTVV.

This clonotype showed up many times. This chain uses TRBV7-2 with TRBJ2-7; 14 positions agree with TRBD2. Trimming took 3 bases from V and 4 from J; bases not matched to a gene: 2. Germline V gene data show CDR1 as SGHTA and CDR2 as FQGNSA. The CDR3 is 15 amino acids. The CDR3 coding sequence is TGTGCCAGCAGCTTCGGACTAGCGGGAGGATACGAGCAGTACTTC. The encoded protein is CASSFGLAGGYEQYF.

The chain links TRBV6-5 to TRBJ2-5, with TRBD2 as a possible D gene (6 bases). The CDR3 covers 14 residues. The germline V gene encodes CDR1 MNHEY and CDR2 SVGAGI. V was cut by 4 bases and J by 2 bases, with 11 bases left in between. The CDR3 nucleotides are TGTGCCAGCAGTTTCGCGGGACTTCAAGAGACCCAGTACTTC. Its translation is CASSFAGLQETQYF.

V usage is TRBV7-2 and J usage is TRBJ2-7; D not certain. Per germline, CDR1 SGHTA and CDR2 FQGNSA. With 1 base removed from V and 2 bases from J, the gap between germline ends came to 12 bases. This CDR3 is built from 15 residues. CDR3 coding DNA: TGTGCCAGCAGCTTAGATCAGGTGCGAACCTACGAGCAGTACTTC. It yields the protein CASSLDQVRTYEQYF.

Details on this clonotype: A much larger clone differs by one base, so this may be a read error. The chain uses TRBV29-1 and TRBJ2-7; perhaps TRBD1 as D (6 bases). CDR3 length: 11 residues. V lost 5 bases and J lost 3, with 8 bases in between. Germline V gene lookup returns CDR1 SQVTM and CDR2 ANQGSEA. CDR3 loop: CSVRDNYEQYF. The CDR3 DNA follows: TGCAGCGTTCGGGACAACTACGAGCAGTACTTC.

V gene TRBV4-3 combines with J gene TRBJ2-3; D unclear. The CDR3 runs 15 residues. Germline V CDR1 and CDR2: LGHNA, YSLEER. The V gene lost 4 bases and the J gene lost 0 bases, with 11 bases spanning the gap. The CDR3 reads CASSPMLASTDTQYF. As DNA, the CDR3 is TGCGCCAGCAGCCCGATGCTGGCAAGCACAGATACGCAGTATTTT.

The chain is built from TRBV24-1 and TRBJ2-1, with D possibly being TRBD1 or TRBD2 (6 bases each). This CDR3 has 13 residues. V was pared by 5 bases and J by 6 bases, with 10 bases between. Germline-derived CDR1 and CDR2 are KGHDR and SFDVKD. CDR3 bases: TGTGCCACCAGTGCTGGGGGGCGCAATGAGCAGTTCTTC. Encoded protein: CATSAGGRNEQFF.

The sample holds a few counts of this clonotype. CDR3 nucleotide sequence: TGCAGCGTTGTGCGAAGGGCGGGAGGTTCCTACGAGCAGTACTTC. Protein: CSVVRRAGGSYEQYF. The chain joins TRBV29-1 to TRBJ2-7; TRBD2 aligns across 8 bases. This CDR3 contains 15 residues. The V and J ends lost 4 bases and 1 base, in that order; junction bases with no gene match: 9. Germline V gene sequence: CDR1 SQVTM, CDR2 ANQGSEA.